Included here is one T cell receptor (beta chain) sequence, with context. This sample was taken from a study of shared clonotypes between healthy human individuals. Only CD45RO-negative cells positively selected for CCR7 counted as naive CD8 cells, so terminally differentiated effector memory CD45RA+ cells were excluded. This CDR3 is built from 13 residues. V was clipped by 3 bases and J by 5 bases, with 11 bases between them. Germline CDR1 reads SQVTM; CDR2 reads ANQGSEA. Assay used: immunoSEQ multiplex PCR; TCRdb lists only in-frame clones, some missing. In the table there are more than 600,000 clones, roughly nine tenths of which are singletons.

The TCR sequence derives from a man aged 30 to 45 in good health. The J gene is TRBJ2-1, the V gene TRBV29-1; perhaps TRBD2 as D (5 bases). Sequencing input: naive CD8+ T cells sorted from blood. The chain's CDR3 is CSVEEVRNNEQFF. The CDR3 nucleotides are TGCAGCGTTGAGGAGGTTCGAAACAATGAGCAGTTCTTC.